The sequence of this TCR beta chain was determined in a study of blood T cell repertoires in COVID-19. Study at large: Samples representing acute and convalescent COVID-19 were sourced from the United States, Italy and Spain.

V lost 1 base and J 2 bases, leaving 12 bases between the germline ends. CDR3 length equals 15 residues. Looked up from germline, CDR1 is SGHNT and CDR2 is YYREEE (reference sequence). Method: immunoSEQ multiplex PCR; TCRdb's copy keeps in-frame clones and lacks some. The repertoire has under 150,000 clones, approximately 88% of them found once; the top ten carry about 28%. Material: peripheral blood. The clonotype originates from a human donor in a cohort sampled during active COVID-19. The V call is TRBV5-4, the J call TRBJ1-1; D gene uncertain. The CDR3 protein is CASSLSGGLNTEAFF. The CDR3 DNA reads TGTGCCAGCAGCTTGAGCGGAGGGCTCAACACTGAAGCTTTCTTT.